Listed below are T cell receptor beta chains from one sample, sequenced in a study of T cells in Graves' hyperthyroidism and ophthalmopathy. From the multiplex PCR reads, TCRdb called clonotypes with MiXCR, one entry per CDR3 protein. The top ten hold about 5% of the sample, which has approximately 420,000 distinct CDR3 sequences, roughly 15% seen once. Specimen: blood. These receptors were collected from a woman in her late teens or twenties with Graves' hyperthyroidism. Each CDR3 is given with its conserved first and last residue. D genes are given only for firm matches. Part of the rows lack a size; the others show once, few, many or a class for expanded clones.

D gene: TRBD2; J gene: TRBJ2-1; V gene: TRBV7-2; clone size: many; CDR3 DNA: TGTGCCAGCAGCCCCCCGGGACTAGCGGGAGGTGGGCGGTTCTTC; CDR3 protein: CASSPPGLAGGGRFF
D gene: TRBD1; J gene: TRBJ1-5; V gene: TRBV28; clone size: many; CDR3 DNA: TGTGCCAGCAGGAGAACCGGGACAGTTAGCAATCAGCCCCAGCATTTT; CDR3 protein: CASRRTGTVSNQPQHF
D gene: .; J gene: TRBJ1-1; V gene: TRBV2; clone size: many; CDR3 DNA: TGTGCCAGCAGTAAGGAATTGAACACTGAAGCTTTCTTT; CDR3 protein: CASSKELNTEAFF
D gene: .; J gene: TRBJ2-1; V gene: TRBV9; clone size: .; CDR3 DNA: TGTGCCAGCAGCGTTGAGGGGGGGGGGAACAATGAGCAGTTCTTC; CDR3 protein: CASSVEGGGNNEQFF
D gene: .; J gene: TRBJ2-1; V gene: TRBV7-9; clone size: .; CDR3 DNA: TGTGCCAGCAGGTCGTTCGGAACCTACAATGAGCAGTTCTTC; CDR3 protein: CASRSFGTYNEQFF
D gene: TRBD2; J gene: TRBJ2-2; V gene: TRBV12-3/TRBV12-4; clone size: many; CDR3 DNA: TGTGCCAGCAGCAGGACTAGCGGGAGGACCGGGGAGCTGTTTTTT; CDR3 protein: CASSRTSGRTGELFF
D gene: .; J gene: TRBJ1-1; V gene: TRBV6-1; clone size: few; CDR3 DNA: TGTGCCAGCAGATTACCCGGATACATGAACACTGAAGCTTTCTTT; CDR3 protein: CASRLPGYMNTEAFF
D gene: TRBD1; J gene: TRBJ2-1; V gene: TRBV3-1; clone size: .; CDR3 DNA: TGTGCCAGCAGCCGGGACAGGGGCTTGTTCAATGAGCAGTTCTTC; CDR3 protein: CASSRDRGLFNEQFF
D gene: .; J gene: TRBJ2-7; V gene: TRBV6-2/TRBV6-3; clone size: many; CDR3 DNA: TGTGCCAGCAGTTACAAGCGGGCCTACGAGCAGTACTTC; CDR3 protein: CASSYKRAYEQYF
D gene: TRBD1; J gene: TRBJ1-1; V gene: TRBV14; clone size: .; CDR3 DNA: TGTGCCAGCAGCCGCTCAGGGGGGCTGAACACTGAAGCTTTCTTT; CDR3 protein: CASSRSGGLNTEAFF